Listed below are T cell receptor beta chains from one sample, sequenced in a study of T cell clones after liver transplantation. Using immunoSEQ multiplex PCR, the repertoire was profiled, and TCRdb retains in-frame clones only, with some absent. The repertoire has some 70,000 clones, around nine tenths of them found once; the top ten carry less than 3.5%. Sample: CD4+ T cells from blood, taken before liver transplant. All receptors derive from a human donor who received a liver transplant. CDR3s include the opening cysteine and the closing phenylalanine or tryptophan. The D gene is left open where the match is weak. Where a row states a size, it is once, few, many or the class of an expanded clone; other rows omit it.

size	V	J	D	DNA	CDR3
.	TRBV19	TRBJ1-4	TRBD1	TGTGCCAGTAGTATAGAAGCGACAGGGGGCGCCTATGGTGAAAAACTGTTTTTT	CASSIEATGGAYGEKLFF
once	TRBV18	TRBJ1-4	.	TGTGCCAGCTCAGATCAGGCGGTGCCAAATGAAAAACTGTTTTTT	CASSDQAVPNEKLFF
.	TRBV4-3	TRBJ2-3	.	TGCGCCAGCAGCCAAGCAGCAGACGGCACAGATACGCAGTATTTT	CASSQAADGTDTQYF
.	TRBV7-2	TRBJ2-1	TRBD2	TGTGCCAGCAGCTTCCGGCGGGGGAGTGGGAATGGTGAGCAGTTCTTC	CASSFRRGSGNGEQFF
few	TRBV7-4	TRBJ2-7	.	TGTGCCAGCAGCTGGGGCCCGTACGAGCAGTACTTC	CASSWGPYEQYF
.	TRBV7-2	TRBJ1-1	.	TGTGCCAGCAGCCGCCGGACGGTAGTCATGAACACTGAAGCTTTCTTT	CASSRRTVVMNTEAFF
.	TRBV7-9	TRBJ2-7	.	TGTGCCAGCAGCTTAGGAGGCTGGTCCGAGCAGTACTTC	CASSLGGWSEQYF
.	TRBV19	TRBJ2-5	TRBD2	TGTGCCAGTAGTATCGGAGGGACTAGCGGGAGTCAGGAGACCCAGTACTTC	CASSIGGTSGSQETQYF
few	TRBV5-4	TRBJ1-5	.	TGTGCCAGCAGCTTGGACAGGGATCAGCCCCAGCATTTT	CASSLDRDQPQHF
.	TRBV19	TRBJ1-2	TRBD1	TGTGCCAGTAGTCCCGCTGCCGAAAGGGGGCTTGGCTACACCTTC	CASSPAAERGLGYTF
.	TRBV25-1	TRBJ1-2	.	TGTGCCACCACGAAGGAGGGGAACTATGGCTACACCTTC	CATTKEGNYGYTF
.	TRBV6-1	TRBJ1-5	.	TGTGCCAGCAGGAAGGGAGGGAATCAGCCCCAGCATTTT	CASRKGGNQPQHF
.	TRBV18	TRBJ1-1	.	TGTGCCAGCTCATCCTTGGGGCGGGCCGTCCAAAACACTGAAGCTTTCTTT	CASSSLGRAVQNTEAFF
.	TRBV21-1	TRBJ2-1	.	TGTGCCAGCAGCAAAGGGTGTCCCAGGGGAATACACAATGAGCAGTTCTTC	CASSKGCPRGIHNEQFF
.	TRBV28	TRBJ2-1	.	TGTGCCAGCAGTGGGAGCTACAATGAGCAGTTCTTC	CASSGSYNEQFF
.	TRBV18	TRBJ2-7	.	TGTGCCAGCTCACCACAGGGGCCTCTTTTAGAGCAGTACTTC	CASSPQGPLLEQYF
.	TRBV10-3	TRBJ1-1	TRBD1	TGTGCCATCAGTGAGTCTCCGGACAGGGGGCGAGGCACTGAAGCTTTCTTT	CAISESPDRGRGTEAFF
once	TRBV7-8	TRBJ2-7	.	TGTGCCAGCAGCCGTCGGGCGGAACAGTGGCAGTACTTC	CASSRRAEQWQYF
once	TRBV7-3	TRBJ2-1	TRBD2	TGTGCCAGCAGCTCTGACCGGGGGGGTGAGCAGTTCTTC	CASSSDRGGEQFF
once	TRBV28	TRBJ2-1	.	TGTGCCAGCAGCCGCTTAGACAGCCGAACCTACAATGAGCAGTTCTTC	CASSRLDSRTYNEQFF
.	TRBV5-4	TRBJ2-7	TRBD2	TGTGCCAGCAGCCAGCGGGACGCCTACGAGCAGTACTTC	CASSQRDAYEQYF
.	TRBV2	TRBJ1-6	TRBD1	TGTGCCAGCAGATCGAACCGGGACAGGGATTCACCCCTCCACTTT	CASRSNRDRDSPLHF
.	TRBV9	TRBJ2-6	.	TGTGCCAGCAGCGCAACCCCGGGGAACTCTGGGGCCAACGTCCTGACTTTC	CASSATPGNSGANVLTF
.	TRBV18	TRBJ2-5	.	TGTGCCAGCTCAAGTAGGCCCCAGGAGACCCAGTACTTC	CASSSRPQETQYF
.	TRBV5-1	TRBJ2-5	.	TGCGCCAGCAGCCCCGGTGCGGCCGGCCAAGAGACCCAGTACTTC	CASSPGAAGQETQYF
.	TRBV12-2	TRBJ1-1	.	TGTGCAAGTCGCTTAGCAGACCGGGACAGGGTTTTTAACACTGAAGCTTTCTTT	CASRLADRDRVFNTEAFF
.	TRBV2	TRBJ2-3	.	TGTGCCAGCGACTCAAACACAGATACGCAGTATTTT	CASDSNTDTQYF
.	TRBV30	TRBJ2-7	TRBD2	TGTGCCTGGAATAGCGGGAAGGGCTACGAGCAGTACTTC	CAWNSGKGYEQYF
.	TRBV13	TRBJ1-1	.	TGTGCCAGCAGTTATCACCCCCCGCTTCCCAAGCTGAACCGCGAGACTGAAGCTTTCTTT	CASSYHPPLPKLNRETEAFF
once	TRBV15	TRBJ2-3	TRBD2	TGTGCCACCAGCAGGGGACTAGCGCTTAGCACAGATACGCAGTATTTT	CATSRGLALSTDTQYF
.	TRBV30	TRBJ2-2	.	TGTGCCTGGAGTGTATTACAGAGCACCGGGGAGCTGTTTTTT	CAWSVLQSTGELFF
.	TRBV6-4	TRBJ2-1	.	TGTGCCAGCAGTGACGTTCCGGGAGTCGGGAATGAGCAGTTCTTC	CASSDVPGVGNEQFF
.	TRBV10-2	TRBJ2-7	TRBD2	TGCGCCAGCAGTGCGGCGGGAGGGGCGGTGGACGAGCAGTACTTC	CASSAAGGAVDEQYF